These 26 T cell receptor beta chains came from one sample sequenced in a study of blood T cell repertoires in COVID-19. Some clones are missing from TCRdb's copy, which holds only in-frame ones; the method was immunoSEQ multiplex PCR. This sample has 200,000 to 250,000 clones, with about 81% found just once. Sequencing was done on a sample of peripheral blood. Every receptor here comes from an elderly woman with COVID-19, enrolled during active disease.

This chain joins TRBV11-2 and TRBJ2-7; 8 bases agree with TRBD2. V shed 0 bases, J shed 6 bases, and the junction held 4 bases outside the gene matches. The germline CDR1 and CDR2 sequences are SGHAT and FQNNGV. CDR3 length equals 14 residues. CDR3 coding DNA: TGTGCCAGCAGCTTAGATCGGGGGGGACGCGAGCAGTACTTC. It codes for CASSLDRGGREQYF.

The rearrangement uses TRBV7-9 and TRBJ2-7; possible D gene TRBD1, 5 bases. Per germline, CDR1 SEHNR and CDR2 FQNEAQ (reference sequence). The CDR3 is 12 amino acids. The V end lost 3 bases, the J end lost 3 bases, and 6 bases lay between the germline ends. The CDR3 spells CASSFQGYEQYF. The CDR3 nucleotides are TGTGCCAGCAGCTTCCAGGGCTACGAGCAGTACTTC.

The chain has TRBV28 and TRBJ2-1; D unresolved. Trimming took 5 bases from V and 12 from J, leaving 14 bases between them. This CDR3 has 12 residues. Germline-derived CDR1 and CDR2 are MDHEN and SYDVKM. The CDR3 region is CASSVPVSGQFF. Here the CDR3 DNA reads TGTGCCAGCAGTGTCCCGGTGTCCGGGCAGTTCTTC.

This clone was recorded a few times. This sequence joins TRBV18 and TRBJ1-2; D gene uncertain. CDR3 length: 13 residues. The V end lost 2 bases, the J end lost 6 bases, and 10 bases lay between the germline ends. CDR1 and CDR2 (germline): KGHSH, LQKENI. The CDR3 DNA follows: TGTGCCAGCTCACCAAATACACACGATGGCTACACCTTC. Translation: CASSPNTHDGYTF.

The chain combines TRBV29-1 with TRBJ2-5, with TRBD2 matching over 8 bases. The CDR3 contains 13 residues. Unmatched junction bases numbered 8, after V lost 5 bases and J lost 6 bases. From germline, CDR1 is SQVTM and CDR2 ANQGSEA. The CDR3 loop reads CSVQLAGIKTQYF. CDR3 nucleotide sequence: TGCAGCGTTCAATTAGCGGGAATAAAGACCCAGTACTTC.

In this sample, this clone turned up a few times. This chain connects TRBV6-5 to TRBJ2-7; 10 bases fit TRBD1. V shed 6 bases, J shed 3 bases, and the junction held 8 bases outside the gene matches. The CDR3 has 15 amino acids. Germline V gives CDR1 MNHEY, CDR2 SVGAGI. CDR3 in amino acids: CASRIRQGANYEQYF. The CDR3 DNA sequence: TGTGCCAGCAGAATCCGACAGGGGGCGAACTACGAGCAGTACTTC.

The rearrangement links TRBV10-1 to TRBJ1-1; D ambiguous. Germline loops: CDR1 WNHNN, CDR2 SYGVQD (reference sequence). The CDR3 covers 11 residues. Trimming stripped 11 bases from V and 5 bases from J, with 12 bases between. DNA for the CDR3: TGCGCCCGCCAAGTCCGGACTGAAGCTTTCTTT. Translating it yields CARQVRTEAFF.

The chain joins TRBV3-1 (or the pseudogene TRBV3-2) to TRBJ2-5, with D possibly being TRBD2 (8 bases). The CDR3 has 16 residues. Per germline, CDR1 LGHDT and CDR2 YNNKEL (reference sequence). Trimming left V 3 bases short and J 4 bases short, with 18 bases between. The CDR3 DNA reads as TGTGCCAGCAGCCAGAGGGGGCGGGGGGCCCTAGAGACCCAGTACTTC. This sequence encodes CASSQRGRGALETQYF.

The chain links TRBV28 to TRBJ2-7, with 14 positions matching TRBD2. This CDR3 is 16 amino acids long. Trimming at V came to 6 bases and at J to 7 bases, leaving 11 bases not matched to a gene. Germline V gene lookup returns CDR1 MDHEN and CDR2 SYDVKM. The CDR3 nucleotides are TGTGCCAGCAGCCCGACTAGCGGGAGGGCCTTGGGGGAGCAGTACTTC. Its translation is CASSPTSGRALGEQYF.

This chain links TRBV3-1 (or the pseudogene TRBV3-2) with TRBJ2-5; a possible D gene is TRBD1 (5 bases). The tail of the sequence fits TRBJ2-7 better, so the J call may be wrong. Germline loops: CDR1 LGHDT, CDR2 YNNKEL (reference sequence). The CDR3 totals 12 residues. The CDR3 reads CATPPGSYEQYF. CDR3 in DNA: TGTGCCACCCCGCCAGGGTCCTACGAGCAGTACTTC.

CDR3 in amino acids: CASSVGQEYNSPLHF. CDR3 bases: TGTGCCAGCAGCGTAGGACAGGAGTATAATTCACCCCTCCACTTT. The J gene is TRBJ1-6, the V gene TRBV9, with D maybe TRBD1 (6 bases). The ends were cut back, 0 bases at V and 4 bases at J, with 8 bases in the middle. In germline, CDR1 is SGDLS, CDR2 YYNGEE. This CDR3 is 15 amino acids long.

The chain uses TRBV6-5 and TRBJ1-3; D call uncertain. There are 12 residues in the CDR3. Per the germline V gene, CDR1 is MNHEY and CDR2 is SVGAGI. Trimming removed 7 bases from V and 9 bases from J, with 13 bases in between. CDR3: CASTASGATIYF. The CDR3 DNA sequence: TGTGCCAGCACCGCGTCGGGTGCCACCATATATTTT.

This chain uses TRBV5-5 with TRBJ2-7; the match to TRBD2 covers 10 bases. V shed 0 bases and J 3 bases; nucleotides not matched to a gene: 3. Looked up from germline, CDR1 is SGHKS and CDR2 is YYEKEE (reference sequence). CDR3 length equals 15 residues. The CDR3 sequence is CASSLVRTSGYEQYF. The CDR3 DNA reads as TGTGCCAGCAGCTTGGTCCGGACTAGCGGCTACGAGCAGTACTTC.

The CDR3 region has the DNA TGTGCCATCAGTGAGCGAGGGAGCTCCTACGAGCAGTACTTC. It codes for CAISERGSSYEQYF. The chain employs TRBV10-3 and TRBJ2-7; a possible D gene is TRBD2 (5 bases). Germline V gene data show CDR1 as ENHRY and CDR2 as SYGVKD. The CDR3 covers 14 residues. V shed 2 bases and J shed 0 bases, with 8 bases lying between them.

This clone turned up a few times. V usage is TRBV12-3 or TRBV12-4 and J usage is TRBJ1-3; D ambiguous. The CDR3 sequence is 12 residues long. The V gene lost 6 bases and the J gene lost 12 bases, with 15 bases spanning the gap. The CDR3 sequence: CASSPSELFIYF. As DNA, the CDR3 is TGTGCCAGCAGCCCTTCGGAGCTTTTCATATATTTT.

The V call is TRBV27, the J call TRBJ1-5, with D perhaps matching TRBD1 (6 bases). This CDR3 region has 18 residues. Trimming cost V 3 bases and J 0 bases, with 18 bases left between them. Germline V gene lookup returns CDR1 MNHEY and CDR2 SMNVEV (reference sequence). The CDR3: CASSLSRPGANSNQPQHF. The CDR3 DNA follows: TGTGCCAGCAGTTTGTCCCGCCCAGGGGCCAATAGCAATCAGCCCCAGCATTTT.

The V and J genes are TRBV27 and TRBJ1-6; possibly TRBD1 for D (5 bases). Germline CDR1 and CDR2: MNHEY and SMNVEV (reference sequence). V shed 6 bases and J shed 4 bases, with 10 bases lying between them. The CDR3 runs 14 residues. CDR3 sequence reads: CASSPTEYNSPLHF. The CDR3 bases are TGTGCCAGCAGCCCGACAGAGTATAATTCACCCCTCCACTTT.

This chain joins TRBV5-1 and TRBJ2-5, with a possible D match to TRBD1 (6 bases). CDR3 length: 14 amino acids. Germline V gives CDR1 SGHRS, CDR2 YFSETQ. Trimming pared 3 bases from V and 2 bases from J, leaving 11 bases between. The CDR3 region is CASSSTGLQETQYF. CDR3 in DNA: TGCGCCAGCAGCTCTACAGGGCTACAAGAGACCCAGTACTTC.

The genes are TRBV7-2 and TRBJ2-5; D possibly corresponds to TRBD2 (5 bases). Germline loops: CDR1 SGHTA, CDR2 FQGNSA. The CDR3 length is 14 residues. Trimming cost V 1 base and J 2 bases, with 8 bases left between them. The CDR3 sequence is CASSLDGRQETQYF. CDR3 bases: TGTGCCAGCAGCTTAGATGGGAGACAAGAGACCCAGTACTTC.

This clone has a single count. Distinct nucleotide sequences in the sample also encode this CDR3. V is TRBV5-1 and J is TRBJ2-3; D remains unclear. The CDR3 extends over 13 amino acids. V was trimmed by 3 bases and J by 0 bases, leaving 5 bases between them. CDR1 SGHRS and CDR2 YFSETQ come from the germline V gene. CDR3 sequence: CASSSGSTDTQYF. DNA for the CDR3: TGCGCCAGCAGCTCCGGTAGCACAGATACGCAGTATTTT.

The sample holds one count of this clone. The genes are TRBV5-4 and TRBJ2-5, with 8 bases that match TRBD2. The CDR3 spans 14 residues. Per the germline V gene, CDR1 is SGHNT and CDR2 is YYREEE (reference sequence). Trimming cost V 7 bases and J 0 bases; bases outside gene matches: 5. CDR3 coding DNA: TGTGCCAGCCGGGAGGGGCGGGACCAAGAGACCCAGTACTTC. This gives the protein CASREGRDQETQYF.

CDR3 in DNA: TGTGCCAGCAGCTCAGGGACAGGGGCCGCTAATAGCAATCAGCCCCAGCATTTT. Translating gives CASSSGTGAANSNQPQHF. The chain links TRBV11-2 to TRBJ1-5; 10 bases match TRBD1. V lost 4 bases, J lost 0 bases, and 9 bases stayed unmatched. Germline V CDR1 and CDR2: SGHAT, FQNNGV. The CDR3 contains 18 residues.

The V call is TRBV2, the J call TRBJ1-1; perhaps TRBD1 as D (5 bases). Germline V CDR1 and CDR2: SNHLY, FYNNEI. V lost 4 bases to trimming and J lost 6 bases, with 12 bases between them. The CDR3 totals 13 residues. The CDR3 DNA follows: TGTGCCAGCAGTGTCAGGGAGGACGCTGAAGCTTTCTTT. Its translation: CASSVREDAEAFF. Filled out from reference TRBV2 and TRBJ1-1, the complete variable domain reads EPEVTQTPSHQVTQMGQEVILRCVPISNHLYFYWYRQILGQKVEFLVSFYNNEISEKSEIFDDQFSVERPDGSNFTLKIRSTKLEDSAMYFCASSVREDAEAFFGQGTRLTVV.

The chain joins TRBV19 to TRBJ2-2; the match to TRBD2 covers 10 bases. J lost 5 bases, V lost 6 bases, and 9 bases had no gene match. Germline loops: CDR1 LNHDA, CDR2 SQIVND (reference sequence). This CDR3 contains 16 residues. The CDR3 region has the DNA TGTGCCAGTAGGGGTGGAGCGGGAGGGCGTACCGGGGAGCTGTTTTTT. Residues: CASRGGAGGRTGELFF. Supplemented by reference TRBV19 and TRBJ2-2, the full variable domain reads DGGITQSPKYLFRKEGQNVTLSCEQNLNHDAMYWYRQDPGQGLRLIYYSQIVNDFQKGDIAEGYSVSREKKESFPLTVTSAQKNPTAFYLCASRGGAGGRTGELFFGEGSRLTVL.

This rearrangement joins TRBV30 to TRBJ2-1, with 12 bases identical to TRBD2. This CDR3 contains 16 residues. V shed 0 bases, J shed 5 bases, and the junction held 5 bases outside the gene matches. Germline V lookup: CDR1 GTSNPN, CDR2 SVGIG (reference sequence). DNA for the CDR3: TGTGCCTGGAGTGTACCCCTAGCGGGAGGGCACAATGAGCAGTTCTTC. Protein product: CAWSVPLAGGHNEQFF.

The genes are TRBV28 and TRBJ1-4; D remains unclear. V lost 2 bases, J lost 6 bases, and 10 bases lay in between. Germline V gene data show CDR1 as MDHEN and CDR2 as SYDVKM. The CDR3 has 14 residues. The CDR3 sequence: CASSLDGGYEKLFF. CDR3 DNA sequence: TGTGCCAGCAGTTTAGACGGAGGGTATGAAAAACTGTTTTTT.